This paragraph reports one T cell receptor beta chain. What it recognizes is unknown. CDR1 is SGHTA, CDR2 FQGTGA, per germline. This CDR3 has 17 residues. The trim removed 4 bases at V and 2 bases at J, leaving 8 bases unmatched. This specimen comes from a study of regulatory T cells. Study conclusions and caveats: Patient repertoires had restricted TRB V-J pairs and skewed V and J usage, most in Tregs. Hydrophobic residues at CDR3 positions 6 and 7 were enriched in conventional CD4+ T cells of CD3G-deficient patients.

Patients aged 2 to 39 years had fewer naive T cells. CD4+ T cells were divided by sorting: CD25-high CD127-low Tregs, CD25-low CD127-high conventional cells. Primers: 52 TRBV forward and 13 TRBJ reverse. TCRdb's table, derived via immunoSEQ multiplex PCR, lists solely in-frame clones and lacks some. The sample lists 30,000 to 40,000 clones, over 90% seen once, with 0.98% in the top ten. The TCR comes from a child younger than 10 with CD3G deficiency. The chain links TRBV7-3 to TRBJ2-7; 13 positions match TRBD2. Sequencing used conventional CD4+ T cells sorted from blood. The CDR3 sequence: CASSSRNGTSGTYEQYF. CDR3 bases: TGTGCCAGCAGCTCCCGTAATGGGACTAGCGGGACCTACGAGCAGTACTTC.